This T cell receptor beta chain was sequenced for a study of identical twins. In this sample, this clonotype turned up many times. Unique molecular identifiers were in the cDNA, with template-switch universal primer binding. TCRdb independently ran MiXCR on the 5' RACE reads; one entry per CDR3 protein. The repertoire has about 890,000 distinct CDR3 sequences, about 12% of them found once; the top ten carry around 1.6%. CDR1 SGHRS and CDR2 YFSETQ come from the germline V gene. The CDR3 has 15 residues. With 0 bases removed from V and 5 bases from J, the gap between germline ends came to 14 bases. Another study also made use of these data, one on yellow fever vaccine responses in identical twins.

The V call is TRBV5-1, the J call TRBJ2-5; D is perhaps TRBD1 (5 bases). The sequence derives from a woman younger than 35 in good health. Input material: PBMCs. The CDR3 region has the DNA TGCGCCAGCAGCTTGGTTGGCCAGGGTGGCGAGACCCAGTACTTC. It yields the protein CASSLVGQGGETQYF.